Given below is one T cell receptor beta chain in context. Libraries were prepared by immunoSEQ multiplex PCR; TCRdb keeps only in-frame clonotypes and omits some of them. The repertoire has roughly 120,000 clones, roughly four fifths of them found once; the top ten carry around 10%. This entry belongs to a study of blood T cell repertoires in COVID-19. The CDR3 covers 14 residues. Per the germline V gene, CDR1 is SQVTM and CDR2 is ANQGSEA. V gave up 7 bases and J gave up 2 bases, with 17 bases separating them. The receptor was isolated from a human donor in a cohort sampled during active COVID-19. The sequencing sample was made of peripheral blood. The chain uses TRBV29-1 and TRBJ1-2, with D possibly being TRBD1 (5 bases). Here the CDR3 DNA reads TGCAGCGCTGCTGGAGGGGCCCAAAACTATGGCTACACCTTC. Translation: CSAAGGAQNYGYTF.